Listed below are T cell receptor beta chains from one sample, sequenced in a study of Graves' ophthalmopathy and Graves' hyperthyroidism. TCRdb redid the calling of the multiplex PCR reads with MiXCR, one entry per CDR3 protein. The data show roughly 380,000 distinct CDR3 sequences, with approximately 15% seen just once and 5.5% to 7% held by the top ten. The sample taken for sequencing was peripheral blood. These receptors originate from a young woman with stable Graves' hyperthyroidism. Both conserved end residues are part of each CDR3. D genes are given only for firm matches. Clone size, where shown, is once, few, many, or a class for clones that have expanded.

cdr3_nt,cdr3_aa,v_call,j_call,clone_size,d_call,cdr3_length
TGTGCCAGCAGCTTAGAGGCTAGCGGACAGCAGTACTTC,CASSLEASGQQYF,TRBV11-2,TRBJ2-7,many,TRBD2,13
TGTGCCAGCAGCTTAAGCAGGGATGAGACCCAGTACTTC,CASSLSRDETQYF,TRBV7-2,TRBJ2-5,.,.,13
TGTGCCACCAGTGATTTCGGCAGGGGAGGGAACACCGGGGAGCTGTTTTTT,CATSDFGRGGNTGELFF,TRBV24-1,TRBJ2-2,many,.,17
TGTGCCAGCTCCCCTCAGGGGGGCCGTTCGAACTATGGCTACACCTTC,CASSPQGGRSNYGYTF,TRBV18,TRBJ1-2,.,TRBD1,16
TGCGCCAGCAGTGAGCCGGGACAGGGATTGATGGGCTACACCTTC,CASSEPGQGLMGYTF,TRBV10-2,TRBJ1-2,.,TRBD1,15
TGTGCCAGCAGTTCGGGTTTGGGTCAGCCCCAGCATTTT,CASSSGLGQPQHF,TRBV6-5,TRBJ1-5,many,.,13
TGTGCCACCAGTGCGCAGGGGACCCAGTACTTC,CATSAQGTQYF,TRBV24-1,TRBJ2-5,once,.,11
TGTGCCAGCAGCCCCCCACTTTGGGACGAGCAGTACTTC,CASSPPLWDEQYF,TRBV11-2,TRBJ2-7,many,.,13
TGTGCCAGCAGCCCCTTCCGGCGGGGGCCCTACGAGCAGTACTTC,CASSPFRRGPYEQYF,TRBV9,TRBJ2-7,few,.,15
TGTGCCAGCAGCTTAGATGCGGGGGCGGAAACTGAAGCTTTCTTT,CASSLDAGAETEAFF,TRBV7-9,TRBJ1-1,many,.,15
TGTGCCAGCAGTGAGGGACGGGACTATGGCTACACCTTC,CASSEGRDYGYTF,TRBV6-1,TRBJ1-2,many,.,13
TGTGCCAGCAGTGAATTCCCCGATTGGAGCACTGAAGCTTTCTTT,CASSEFPDWSTEAFF,TRBV6-1,TRBJ1-1,many,.,15
TGTGCCAGCAGTTTACTGATTGGCAATCAGCCCCAGCATTTT,CASSLLIGNQPQHF,TRBV28,TRBJ1-5,many,.,14
TGCGCCAGCAGCATCACAGGGTCCGAGCAGTACTTC,CASSITGSEQYF,TRBV5-1,TRBJ2-7,many,.,12
TGCAACCCGAAAGGCGCTGTCTACGAGCAGTACTTC,CNPKGAVYEQYF,TRBV29-1,TRBJ2-7,many,.,12
TGTGCCATCAGTGAGTCGGCGGGAAGCAATCAGCCCCAGCATTTT,CAISESAGSNQPQHF,TRBV10-3,TRBJ1-5,many,.,15
TGCAGTGCCTACCTCCAGGGAGAGGGCGGGACCGGGGAGCTGTTTTTT,CSAYLQGEGGTGELFF,TRBV20-1,TRBJ2-2,many,.,16
TGTGCTAGCAGCGCCCTCATGGGGGGGGAGCTGTTTTTT,CASSALMGGELFF,TRBV7-7,TRBJ2-2,few,.,13
TGTGCCAGCAGTTTACTAGGTGGGACTGATGGCTACACCTTC,CASSLLGGTDGYTF,TRBV27,TRBJ1-2,many,.,14
TGTGCCAGCAGTTCGGAGGGAGTGGGTTCCTACGAGCAGTACTTC,CASSSEGVGSYEQYF,TRBV12-3/TRBV12-4,TRBJ2-7,.,.,15
TGTGCCAGCAGTTACAGAGGGAACGATGGCTACACCTTC,CASSYRGNDGYTF,TRBV6-2/TRBV6-3,TRBJ1-2,.,.,13
TGTGCCAGCAGCTTAGAACAGGCCAGCTCCTACGAGCAGTACTTC,CASSLEQASSYEQYF,TRBV11-2,TRBJ2-7,.,.,15
TGTGCCAGCAGTTACTCGGGACAGGGGTTACAAGAGACCCAGTACTTC,CASSYSGQGLQETQYF,TRBV6-5,TRBJ2-5,many,TRBD1,16
TGCAGTGCTAGATCCCCAGACAGGGAGAATCAGCCCCAGCATTTT,CSARSPDRENQPQHF,TRBV20-1,TRBJ1-5,many,TRBD1,15
TGTGCCAACGGACTAGATGAGACCCAGTACTTC,CANGLDETQYF,TRBV2,TRBJ2-5,few,TRBD2,11
TGTGCCAGCAGTTTTACAGGCTATGGCTACACCTTC,CASSFTGYGYTF,TRBV27,TRBJ1-2,many,.,12
TGTGCCAGCGCTGGTATAGAGGGGGGAGTCGGCCCAGGGGGGTACTTC,CASAGIEGGVGPGGYF,TRBV6-1,TRBJ2-7,.,.,16
TGTGCCAGCAGCTTAGGGCCTAGGGACCTCACCGGGGAGCTGTTTTTT,CASSLGPRDLTGELFF,TRBV7-2,TRBJ2-2,.,.,16
TGTGCCAGCAGTTCTCGGACTGGGGCCAACGTCCTGACTTTC,CASSSRTGANVLTF,TRBV12-3/TRBV12-4,TRBJ2-6,many,.,14
TGTGCCAGCAGTTTAGCGCCCCCGGGGAGGACTGAAGCTTTCTTT,CASSLAPPGRTEAFF,TRBV12-3/TRBV12-4,TRBJ1-1,many,.,15
TGTGCCAGCAGCTTAGGAGGACTAGCGTTCTACGAGCAGTACTTC,CASSLGGLAFYEQYF,TRBV7-2,TRBJ2-7,.,TRBD2,15
TGCGCCAGCAGCTTCCTCGGGACAGGGGAACTCTACGAGCAGTACTTC,CASSFLGTGELYEQYF,TRBV5-1,TRBJ2-7,few,TRBD1,16